These T cell receptor beta chains were read from a single sample in a study of control samples from healthy donors and cancer patients. Assay: immunoSEQ multiplex PCR; the TCRdb copy retains only in-frame clones and omits some. The sample comprises approximately 89,000 clones, over 75% of which are singletons, and 2.1% rests with the top ten. Material: blood. These receptors were obtained from a woman aged 40 to 49 in good health. CDR3s include the opening cysteine and the closing phenylalanine or tryptophan. A D gene is named only where the DNA matches it firmly. A clone size is listed for some rows: how often the clone was seen (once, few, many), or a class if it is expanded.

j_gene	abundance	v_gene	d_gene	CDR3aa	CDR3nt
TRBJ1-5	NA	TRBV6-6	NA	CASSLTGKGNQPQHF	TGTGCCAGCAGTTTGACGGGGAAAGGAAATCAGCCCCAGCATTTT
TRBJ2-1	NA	TRBV14	NA	CASSPPGLHEQFF	TGTGCCAGCAGCCCACCCGGACTTCATGAGCAGTTCTTC
TRBJ2-1	few	TRBV6-1	NA	CASSEDLATYNEQFF	TGTGCCAGCAGTGAGGATCTAGCAACGTACAATGAGCAGTTCTTC
TRBJ1-2	NA	TRBV4-1	NA	CASSQGGDVLKGYTF	TGCGCCAGCAGCCAAGGGGGGGATGTGTTAAAGGGCTACACCTTC
TRBJ1-5	once	TRBV30	NA	CAWSSGPNQPQHF	TGTGCCTGGAGTTCCGGTCCCAATCAGCCCCAGCATTTT
TRBJ2-7	NA	TRBV11-3	NA	CASSLPDRLYEQYF	TGTGCCAGCAGCTTACCAGACAGACTCTACGAGCAGTACTTC
TRBJ2-2	NA	TRBV24-1	TRBD2	CATSAPGLQNTGELFF	TGTGCCACCAGTGCCCCGGGACTACAGAACACCGGGGAGCTGTTTTTT
TRBJ2-4	NA	TRBV3-1/TRBV3-2	NA	CASSRQRTGGLGIQYF	TGTGCCAGCAGCCGTCAAAGGACCGGGGGCCTGGGCATTCAGTACTTC
TRBJ2-5	NA	TRBV7-3	NA	CASSLTALSGETQYF	TGTGCCAGCAGCTTAACGGCCCTTTCAGGCGAGACCCAGTACTTC
TRBJ2-1	NA	TRBV9	NA	CASSVDQGPHEQFF	TGTGCCAGCAGCGTAGACCAGGGGCCCCATGAGCAGTTCTTC
TRBJ2-3	NA	TRBV6-4	TRBD1	CASRRQGAITDTQYF	TGTGCCAGCAGAAGACAGGGGGCGATCACAGATACGCAGTATTTT
TRBJ2-1	NA	TRBV7-2	NA	CASSLAWGGAGNEQFF	TGTGCCAGCAGCTTAGCGTGGGGGGGGGCCGGGAATGAGCAGTTCTTC
TRBJ2-3	NA	TRBV10-3	TRBD2	CAISESASSGDWDTQYF	TGTGCCATCAGTGAGTCTGCGTCTAGCGGGGACTGGGATACGCAGTATTTT
TRBJ1-1	NA	TRBV29-1	NA	CSVRPGRNVGAFF	TGCAGCGTTCGTCCGGGGAGGAATGTTGGGGCTTTCTTT
TRBJ2-3	NA	TRBV12-3/TRBV12-4	NA	CASRLQGFGTQYF	TGTGCCAGCAGACTACAGGGATTCGGTACGCAGTATTTT
TRBJ2-2	NA	TRBV5-4	NA	CASSYGGPNTGELFF	TGTGCCAGCAGCTACGGGGGCCCGAACACCGGGGAGCTGTTTTTT
TRBJ2-1	NA	TRBV18	TRBD2	CASSPSRLPGLAGDNNEQFF	TGTGCCAGCTCACCATCCCGCCTCCCGGGACTAGCGGGGGACAACAATGAGCAGTTCTTC
TRBJ1-1	NA	TRBV5-4	NA	CASSSGDLREAFF	TGTGCCAGCAGCTCGGGGGACCTCCGAGAAGCTTTCTTT
TRBJ1-5	NA	TRBV4-1	NA	CASSQDIGAVYSNQPQHF	TGCGCCAGCAGCCAAGATATAGGTGCGGTGTATAGCAATCAGCCCCAGCATTTT
TRBJ1-2	NA	TRBV19	NA	CASSKRKGGDYGYTF	TGTGCCAGTAGTAAGCGAAAAGGAGGGGACTATGGCTACACCTTC
TRBJ2-6	NA	TRBV9	NA	CASSFYRRDFSLSGANVLTF	TGTGCCAGCAGCTTTTATAGGAGGGATTTCTCACTCTCTGGGGCCAACGTCCTGACTTTC
TRBJ2-4	NA	TRBV5-1	TRBD1	CASSSGQGNIQYF	TGCGCCAGCAGCTCCGGACAGGGTAACATTCAGTACTTC
TRBJ1-1	NA	TRBV7-2	NA	CASSPHTEAFF	TGTGCCAGCAGTCCACACACTGAAGCTTTCTTT
TRBJ2-3	NA	TRBV5-1	TRBD1	CASSLGGTGSNTQYF	TGCGCCAGCAGTTTAGGAGGGACAGGGTCGAATACGCAGTATTTT
TRBJ1-3	NA	TRBV29-1	TRBD1	CSVAFGTVGSGNTIYF	TGCAGCGTTGCGTTCGGGACAGTCGGCTCTGGAAACACCATATATTTT
TRBJ2-2	NA	TRBV18	NA	CASSAESTGELFF	TGTGCCAGCTCAGCTGAAAGCACCGGGGAGCTGTTTTTT
TRBJ2-1	NA	TRBV7-9	TRBD2	CASSLELAVGNEQFF	TGTGCCAGCAGCTTAGAACTAGCGGTAGGGAATGAGCAGTTCTTC
TRBJ2-7	NA	TRBV3-1/TRBV3-2	NA	CASSQGAGNYEQYF	TGTGCCAGCAGCCAAGGGGCGGGGAACTACGAGCAGTACTTC
TRBJ2-2	NA	TRBV4-1	TRBD1	CASRTRGDRVDTGELFF	TGCGCCAGCAGAACAAGAGGGGACAGGGTGGACACCGGGGAGCTGTTTTTT
TRBJ1-2	once	TRBV7-8	TRBD1	CASTRRTGSSTYTF	TGTGCCAGCACCCGAAGGACAGGGTCTAGTACCTACACCTTC
TRBJ2-3	NA	TRBV4-1	TRBD2	CASSQGLAGGLDTQYF	TGCGCCAGCAGCCAGGGACTAGCGGGGGGATTGGATACGCAGTATTTT
TRBJ2-1	few	TRBV27	TRBD1	CASSSTGVDYNEQFF	TGTGCCAGCAGTTCGACAGGGGTCGATTACAATGAGCAGTTCTTC
TRBJ1-1	NA	TRBV5-1	NA	CASSSQGNTEAFF	TGCGCCAGCAGCTCTCAGGGTAACACTGAAGCTTTCTTT
TRBJ1-1	NA	TRBV20-1	NA	CSVSTGTEAFF	TGCAGTGTCTCAACGGGGACTGAAGCTTTCTTT
TRBJ1-2	once	TRBV13	NA	CASSPPPRAGIHYGYTF	TGTGCCAGCAGCCCCCCCCCACGGGCAGGGATTCACTATGGCTACACCTTC
TRBJ2-6	NA	TRBV3-1/TRBV3-2	TRBD1	CASTPGQPYSSGANVLTF	TGTGCCAGCACCCCGGGACAGCCATATTCCTCTGGGGCCAACGTCCTGACTTTC
TRBJ2-3	NA	TRBV5-4	NA	CASASPGGTDTQYF	TGTGCCAGCGCCTCCCCAGGTGGCACAGATACGCAGTATTTT
TRBJ1-1	NA	TRBV15	NA	CATNAHPNTEAFF	TGTGCCACCAACGCCCATCCCAACACTGAAGCTTTCTTT
TRBJ2-7	once	TRBV6-2/TRBV6-3	NA	CASSYSDTTPEQYF	TGTGCCAGCAGTTACTCGGACACCACTCCCGAGCAGTACTTC
TRBJ2-3	once	TRBV2	TRBD2	CASRGTSVVTDTQYF	TGTGCCAGCAGGGGGACTAGCGTAGTCACAGATACGCAGTATTTT
TRBJ2-1	NA	TRBV9	TRBD2	CASSDGTSGGAGDEQFF	TGTGCCAGCAGCGACGGGACTAGCGGGGGGGCAGGCGATGAGCAGTTCTTC